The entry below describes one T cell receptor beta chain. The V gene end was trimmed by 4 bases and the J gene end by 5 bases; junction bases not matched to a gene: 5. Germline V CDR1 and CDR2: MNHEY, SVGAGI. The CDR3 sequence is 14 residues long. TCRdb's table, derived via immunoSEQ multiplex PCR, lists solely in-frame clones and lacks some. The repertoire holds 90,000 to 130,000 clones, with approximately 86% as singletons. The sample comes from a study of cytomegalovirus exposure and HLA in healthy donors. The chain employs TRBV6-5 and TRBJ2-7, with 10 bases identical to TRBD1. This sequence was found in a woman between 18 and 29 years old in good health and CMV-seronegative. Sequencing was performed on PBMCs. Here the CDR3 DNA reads TGTGCCAGCAGTTTGACAGGGGGCTTCGACGAGCAGTACTTC. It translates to CASSLTGGFDEQYF.